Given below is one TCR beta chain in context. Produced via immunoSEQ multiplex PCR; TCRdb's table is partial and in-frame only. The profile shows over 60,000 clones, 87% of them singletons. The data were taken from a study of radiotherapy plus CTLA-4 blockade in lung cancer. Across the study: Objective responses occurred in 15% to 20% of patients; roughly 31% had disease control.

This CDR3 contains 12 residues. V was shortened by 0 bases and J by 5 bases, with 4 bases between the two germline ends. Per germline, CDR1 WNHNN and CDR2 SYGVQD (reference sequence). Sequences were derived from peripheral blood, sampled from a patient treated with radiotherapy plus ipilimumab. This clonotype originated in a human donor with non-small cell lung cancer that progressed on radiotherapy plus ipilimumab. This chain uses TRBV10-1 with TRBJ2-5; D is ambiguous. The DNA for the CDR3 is TGCGCCAGCAGTGAGTCATGGGAGACCCAGTACTTC. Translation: CASSESWETQYF.